The 11 T cell receptor beta chains below all came from one sample that was sequenced in a study of cytomegalovirus exposure and HLA in healthy donors. Assay used: immunoSEQ multiplex PCR; TCRdb lists only in-frame clones, some missing. The table lists some 69,000 clones, approximately 96% of them singletons. Sequencing input: PBMCs. These receptors all come from a woman between 18 and 29 years old in good health and CMV-seropositive.

The chain has TRBV4-1 and TRBJ2-7; TRBD2 is a possible D gene (5 bases). V was pared by 1 base and J by 0 bases, with 13 bases between. Germline V lookup: CDR1 MGHRA, CDR2 YSYEKL. This CDR3 region has 16 residues. The CDR3 DNA is TGCGCCAGCAGCCAAGTGGTGGCGGGCAACTCCTACGAGCAGTACTTC. It codes for CASSQVVAGNSYEQYF.

V gene TRBV7-9 combines with J gene TRBJ2-2; 7 bases align to TRBD2. The CDR3 covers 17 residues. From germline, CDR1 is SEHNR and CDR2 FQNEAQ (reference sequence). Trimming cost V 0 bases and J 4 bases; bases outside gene matches: 8. Written as DNA, the CDR3 is TGTGCCAGCAGCTTAGCTTTTGCGGGAGTAAGCACCGGGGAGCTGTTTTTT. Amino acids: CASSLAFAGVSTGELFF.

The rearrangement joins TRBV28 to TRBJ2-5; 10 nucleotides align to TRBD2. V shed 5 bases, J shed 2 bases, and the junction held 2 bases outside the gene matches. This CDR3 is 14 amino acids long. Germline CDR1 reads MDHEN; CDR2 reads SYDVKM. CDR3 nucleotides: TGTGCCAGCAGTCTTAGCGGGAGGCAAGAGACCCAGTACTTC. It translates to CASSLSGRQETQYF.

The rearrangement joins TRBV5-1 to TRBJ2-5; 8 bases line up with TRBD2. The CDR3 totals 15 residues. J gave up 5 bases and V 6 bases, and 12 bases lay outside the gene matches. Germline CDR1 and CDR2: SGHRS and YFSETQ. The CDR3 sequence: CASNSGTRALETQYF. The CDR3 DNA reads as TGCGCCAGCAACTCCGGGACTAGGGCGCTGGAGACCCAGTACTTC.

V usage is TRBV28 and J usage is TRBJ2-1; 11 positions agree with TRBD2. After removal of 4 bases from V and 7 bases from J, the junction contained 6 bases not matched to a gene. The germline V gene encodes CDR1 MDHEN and CDR2 SYDVKM. This CDR3 contains 15 residues. CDR3 sequence (DNA): TGTGCCAGCAGTTCCAGACTAGCGGGAAGTAATGAGCAGTTCTTC. It yields the protein CASSSRLAGSNEQFF.

V gene TRBV4-3 combines with J gene TRBJ2-1; 8 bases are shared with TRBD2. In germline, CDR1 is LGHNA, CDR2 YSLEER. CDR3 size: 15 residues. V shed 1 base, J shed 8 bases, and the junction held 7 bases outside the gene matches. The CDR3 DNA sequence: TGCGCCAGCAGCCAAGGCCGGGGGGGGTGGGATGAGCAGTTCTTC. Residues: CASSQGRGGWDEQFF.

The CDR3 DNA sequence: TGTGCCAGCAGTTTCCTCTCGGGGCAGTACTTC. Its protein is CASSFLSGQYF. V gene TRBV28 combines with J gene TRBJ2-7; D not resolved. This CDR3 has 11 amino acids. The V gene lost 3 bases and the J gene lost 9 bases, with 9 bases spanning the gap. The germline V gene has CDR1 MDHEN and CDR2 SYDVKM.

CDR3 region: CASRSLGQDTQYF. The DNA of the CDR3 is TGCGCCAGCAGGTCCCTGGGGCAAGATACGCAGTATTTT. The chain combines TRBV10-2 with TRBJ2-3; a weak D match, TRBD1 (5 bases). V lost 6 bases to trimming and J lost 5 bases, with 12 bases between them. From germline, CDR1 is WSHSY and CDR2 SAAADI. This CDR3 comprises 13 residues.

This clone was observed a single time. The chain combines TRBV30 with TRBJ1-1; maybe TRBD1 (6 bases). The CDR3 is made up of 8 amino acids. The germline gives CDR1 GTSNPN, CDR2 SVGIG (reference sequence). V lost 7 bases, J lost 13 bases, and 10 bases lay in between. The CDR3 DNA follows: TGTGCCTTGAAAGGGGGTTTCTTT. It specifies CALKGGFF.

This rearrangement joins TRBV11-3 to TRBJ2-6; D perhaps matches TRBD1 (5 bases). Trimming pared 5 bases from V and 0 bases from J, leaving 14 bases between. The CDR3 is made up of 17 amino acids. Germline V lookup: CDR1 SGHNT, CDR2 YENEEA. CDR3 region: CASSPGRVSSGANVLTF. Written as DNA, the CDR3 is TGTGCCAGCAGCCCGGGCAGGGTAAGCTCTGGGGCCAACGTCCTGACTTTC.

The V call is TRBV5-4, the J call TRBJ1-2; D is possibly TRBD1 (5 bases). V shed 7 bases and J shed 2 bases, with 21 bases lying between them. Germline-derived CDR1 and CDR2 are SGHNT and YYREEE (reference sequence). The CDR3 is 16 residues long. This chain's CDR3 is CASGCDSGCKNYGYTF. The CDR3 DNA sequence: TGTGCCAGCGGATGCGACTCAGGGTGCAAGAACTATGGCTACACCTTC.